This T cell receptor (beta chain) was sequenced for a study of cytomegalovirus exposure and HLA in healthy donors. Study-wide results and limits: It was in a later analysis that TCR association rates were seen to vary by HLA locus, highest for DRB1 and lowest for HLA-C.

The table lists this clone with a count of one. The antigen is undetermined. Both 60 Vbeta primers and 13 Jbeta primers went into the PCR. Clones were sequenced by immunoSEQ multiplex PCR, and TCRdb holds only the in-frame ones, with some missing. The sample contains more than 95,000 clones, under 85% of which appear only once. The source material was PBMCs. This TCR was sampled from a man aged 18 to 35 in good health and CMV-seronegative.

The DNA for the CDR3 is TGTGCCAGCTCACCACTGAGGATACCCAATCAGCCCCAGCATTTT. It codes for CASSPLRIPNQPQHF. The rearrangement joins TRBV18 to TRBJ1-5; D is ambiguous. The CDR3 is 15 amino acids. Per germline, CDR1 KGHSH and CDR2 LQKENI. Trimming took 1 base from V and 3 from J, leaving 10 bases between them.